The 19 T cell receptor beta chains in this list originate from one sample, sequenced in a study of cytomegalovirus exposure and HLA in healthy donors. In the PCR, 60 Vbeta and 13 Jbeta primers were used. The protocol was immunoSEQ multiplex PCR, while the TCRdb copy is restricted to in-frame clones and leaves out a portion. This repertoire includes about 190,000 clones. The sample comprised PBMCs. The receptors were gathered from a woman younger than 45 in good health and CMV-seropositive.

The chain is built from TRBV14 and TRBJ2-7; 7 bases match TRBD1. Trimming removed 4 bases from V and 3 bases from J; junction bases left unmatched: 0. The germline CDR1 and CDR2 sequences are SGHDN and FVKESK. CDR3 length equals 12 residues. CDR3 protein: CASSRTGYEQYF. CDR3 DNA: TGTGCCAGCAGCCGGACAGGCTACGAGCAGTACTTC.

The J gene is TRBJ1-3, the V gene TRBV28; no clear D gene. From germline, CDR1 is MDHEN and CDR2 SYDVKM. The CDR3 runs 15 residues. V was shortened by 4 bases and J by 0 bases, with 10 bases between the two germline ends. CDR3 amino acids: CASSWEFLSGNTIYF. CDR3 coding DNA: TGTGCCAGCAGTTGGGAGTTTCTCTCTGGAAACACCATATATTTT.

The V gene is TRBV9, the J gene TRBJ2-1, with 9 bases lining up with TRBD2. CDR1 SGDLS and CDR2 YYNGEE come from the germline V gene. Germline trimming cut 0 bases from V and 5 bases from J; bases unmatched to any gene: 15. The CDR3 contains 19 residues. CDR3 nucleotides: TGTGCCAGCAGCGTAGCCCTCGTACGTTTAGCGGGAGCAGACAATGAGCAGTTCTTC. It encodes CASSVALVRLAGADNEQFF.

The CDR3 region is CASSSFPGQGYNEQFF. Written as DNA, the CDR3 is TGTGCCAGCAGCTCATTCCCGGGACAGGGGTACAATGAGCAGTTCTTC. The chain recombines TRBV7-9 with TRBJ2-1, with 10 bases that match TRBD1. Germline CDR1 SEHNR, CDR2 FQNEAQ (reference sequence). V lost 4 bases, J lost 4 bases, and 7 bases stayed unmatched. The CDR3 is 16 residues long.

This chain joins TRBV6-5 and TRBJ1-3, with D unclear. Germline-derived CDR1 and CDR2 are MNHEY and SVGAGI. V dropped 0 bases and J dropped 2 bases, with 11 bases sitting between them. CDR3 length equals 16 residues. The CDR3 nucleotides read TGTGCCAGCAGTTACTCGAGGCAGATTGCTGGAAACACCATATATTTT. Translated: CASSYSRQIAGNTIYF.

The chain combines TRBV7-9 with TRBJ2-7; the D gene is possibly TRBD1 (5 bases). V lost 5 bases and J lost 1, with 9 bases in between. The CDR3 consists of 13 residues. Germline assignment: CDR1 SEHNR and CDR2 FQNEAQ (reference sequence). The CDR3 region is CASSVRGSYEQYF. CDR3 in DNA: TGTGCCAGCAGCGTTAGGGGATCCTACGAGCAGTACTTC.

This chain joins TRBV7-2 and TRBJ1-5; a possible D gene is TRBD1 (5 bases). Germline V CDR1 and CDR2: SGHTA, FQGNSA. This CDR3 comprises 14 residues. The germline V and J ends were trimmed by 2 bases and 7 bases, with 12 bases remaining between them. The CDR3: CASSLRQGEQPQHF. The DNA for the CDR3 is TGTGCCAGCAGCTTACGCCAGGGCGAGCAGCCCCAGCATTTT.

The rearrangement links TRBV27 to TRBJ2-1; perhaps TRBD2 as D (6 bases). Trimming cost V 5 bases and J 4 bases, with 15 bases left between them. Germline lookup yields CDR1 MNHEY and CDR2 SMNVEV (reference sequence). This CDR3 has 15 residues. The CDR3 DNA sequence: TGTGCCAGCAGTCCTACGGGGCGGGGATACAATGAGCAGTTCTTC. Residues: CASSPTGRGYNEQFF.

The genes are TRBV18 and TRBJ1-4; 9 bases map to TRBD1. Germline V gene lookup returns CDR1 KGHSH and CDR2 LQKENI. The CDR3 contains 15 residues. The V segment lost 3 bases and the J segment 6 bases; nucleotides outside the gene matches: 5. CDR3 in DNA: TGTGCCAGCTCACCGAGGACAGGGGTTGATGAAAAACTGTTTTTT. Its protein product is CASSPRTGVDEKLFF.

The rearrangement links TRBV7-9 to TRBJ1-5, with 9 nucleotides matching TRBD1. Germline loops: CDR1 SEHNR, CDR2 FQNEAQ (reference sequence). The CDR3 has 15 amino acids. The V segment lost 5 bases and the J segment 4 bases; nucleotides outside the gene matches: 6. The CDR3 spells CASSPQGARNQPQHF. CDR3 in DNA: TGTGCCAGCAGCCCACAGGGGGCGCGAAATCAGCCCCAGCATTTT. Supplemented by reference TRBV7-9 and TRBJ1-5, the full variable domain reads DTGVSQNPRHKITKRGQNVTFRCDPISEHNRLYWYRQTLGQGPEFLTYFQNEAQLEKSRLLSDRFSAERPKGSFSTLEIQRTEQGDSAMYLCASSPQGARNQPQHFGDGTRLSIL.

The V call is TRBV10-3, the J call TRBJ2-3; tentatively, D is TRBD1 (7 bases). Germline V gene data show CDR1 as ENHRY and CDR2 as SYGVKD. V lost 0 bases and J 1 base, leaving 17 bases between the germline ends. This CDR3 is built from 18 residues. The CDR3, as DNA: TGTGCCATCAGTGAGTCGATTGGGAGGACAGGCGGCACAGATACGCAGTATTTT. Residues: CAISESIGRTGGTDTQYF.

The gene calls are TRBV30 and TRBJ1-1, with D possibly TRBD1 on 5 matching bases. Germline values: CDR1 GTSNPN, CDR2 SVGIG (reference sequence). This CDR3 has 11 residues. The germline V and J ends were trimmed by 2 bases and 7 bases, with 8 bases remaining between them. CDR3 in amino acids: CAWSQTDEAFF. DNA of the CDR3: TGTGCCTGGAGTCAGACAGATGAAGCTTTCTTT. Filled out from reference TRBV30 and TRBJ1-1, the complete variable domain reads SQTIHQWPATLVQPVGSPLSLECTVEGTSNPNLYWYRQAAGRGLQLLFYSVGIGQISSEVPQNLSASRPQDRQFILSSKKLLLSDSGFYLCAWSQTDEAFFGQGTRLTVV.

The rearrangement joins TRBV2 to TRBJ2-1, with D unclear. The CDR3 is made up of 12 amino acids. Per germline, CDR1 SNHLY and CDR2 FYNNEI. V was cut by 5 bases and J by 4 bases, with 6 bases left in between. CDR3 nucleotide sequence: TGTGCCAGCAGTAACTTTTACAATGAGCAGTTCTTC. Its translation is CASSNFYNEQFF.

V and J are TRBV4-1 and TRBJ2-7; TRBD2 agrees at 7 bases. CDR3 length: 15 amino acids. Trimming at V came to 2 bases and at J to 2 bases, leaving 6 bases not matched to a gene. Germline CDR1 and CDR2: MGHRA and YSYEKL. CDR3 DNA sequence: TGCGCCAGCAGCCAACCCGGGACTACCGCCTACGAGCAGTACTTC. Its protein is CASSQPGTTAYEQYF.

The chain couples TRBV28 to TRBJ1-5; 7 positions agree with TRBD1. This CDR3 contains 14 residues. CDR1 and CDR2 (germline): MDHEN, SYDVKM. The V and J ends lost 6 bases and 3 bases, in that order; junction bases with no gene match: 5. The CDR3 DNA is TGTGCCAGCAGAGGAGGGACAGTCAATCAGCCCCAGCATTTT. This sequence encodes CASRGGTVNQPQHF.

The rearrangement uses TRBV6-4 and TRBJ1-5, with a tentative D call TRBD1 (6 bases). Trimming shortened V by 3 bases and J by 4 bases, and 10 bases separated the two germline ends. The CDR3 has 14 residues. The germline V gene has CDR1 MRHNA and CDR2 SNTAGT. Here the CDR3 DNA reads TGTGCCAGCAGTGATGTTCAGGGGAATCAGCCCCAGCATTTT. It codes for CASSDVQGNQPQHF.

The chain uses TRBV15 and TRBJ1-1; D gene uncertain. The CDR3 is 16 amino acids. CDR1 and CDR2 (germline): LNHNV, YYDKDF (reference sequence). Trimming took 0 bases from V and 4 from J, leaving 15 bases between them. The CDR3 DNA sequence: TGTGCCACCAGCAGAGATCAGCGACCCTCTGGCACTGAAGCTTTCTTT. Protein: CATSRDQRPSGTEAFF.

The V and J genes are TRBV6-1 and TRBJ2-3; D might be TRBD2 (6 bases). CDR3 size: 14 residues. Germline V gene lookup returns CDR1 MNHNS and CDR2 SASEGT. Trimming removed 5 bases at V and 6 bases at J, with 15 bases between. The CDR3 sequence is CASSTVGRGDTQYF. DNA of the CDR3: TGTGCCAGCAGTACTGTGGGACGGGGGGATACGCAGTATTTT.

The rearrangement uses TRBV9 and TRBJ2-7; 7 bases agree with TRBD2. Trimming at V came to 4 bases and at J to 1 base, leaving 11 bases not matched to a gene. The CDR3 sequence is 16 residues long. From germline, CDR1 is SGDLS and CDR2 YYNGEE. In DNA form, the CDR3 reads TGTGCCAGCAGCCCCTCGTACCGGGACTATTCCTACGAGCAGTACTTC. It encodes CASSPSYRDYSYEQYF.